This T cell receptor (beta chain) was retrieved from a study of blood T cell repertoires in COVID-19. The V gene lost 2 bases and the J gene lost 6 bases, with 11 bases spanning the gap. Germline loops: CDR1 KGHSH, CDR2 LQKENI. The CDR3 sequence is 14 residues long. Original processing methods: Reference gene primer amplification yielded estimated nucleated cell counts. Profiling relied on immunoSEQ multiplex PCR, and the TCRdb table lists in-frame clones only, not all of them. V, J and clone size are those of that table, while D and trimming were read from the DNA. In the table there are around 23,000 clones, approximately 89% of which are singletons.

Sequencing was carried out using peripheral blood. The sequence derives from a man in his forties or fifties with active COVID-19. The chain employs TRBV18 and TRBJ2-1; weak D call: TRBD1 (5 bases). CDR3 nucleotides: TGTGCCAGCTCACCAGACAGAAGCTTCAATGAGCAGTTCTTC. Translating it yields CASSPDRSFNEQFF.